This passage covers 32 T cell receptor beta chains from one sample sequenced in a study of blood T cell repertoires in COVID-19. Generated by immunoSEQ multiplex PCR, the TCRdb table keeps only in-frame clones and is missing some. The sample has about 69,000 clones, 75% to 90% seen once. Sequencing was carried out using peripheral blood. These receptors came from a man in his forties with COVID-19, enrolled during active disease.

The chain has TRBV9 and TRBJ2-1; possible D gene TRBD2, 7 bases. This CDR3 has 17 residues. CDR1 and CDR2 from the germline V gene are SGDLS and YYNGEE. The V end lost 0 bases, the J end lost 4 bases, and 17 bases lay between the germline ends. The CDR3 loop reads CASSVGVGGTTYNEQFF. The CDR3 DNA sequence: TGTGCCAGCAGCGTAGGAGTGGGAGGGACAACGTACAATGAGCAGTTCTTC.

The chain recombines TRBV7-9 with TRBJ1-3; D possibly corresponds to TRBD1 (6 bases). With 3 bases removed from V and 3 bases from J, the gap between germline ends came to 12 bases. The CDR3 consists of 15 residues. Germline V gene data show CDR1 as SEHNR and CDR2 as FQNEAQ (reference sequence). The chain's CDR3 is CASSFSGAVGNTIYF. The CDR3 DNA is TGTGCCAGCAGCTTCTCAGGGGCCGTTGGAAACACCATATATTTT. Looking up the rest from reference TRBV7-9 and TRBJ1-3 gives the full variable domain: DTGVSQNPRHKITKRGQNVTFRCDPISEHNRLYWYRQTLGQGPEFLTYFQNEAQLEKSRLLSDRFSAERPKGSFSTLEIQRTEQGDSAMYLCASSFSGAVGNTIYFGEGSWLTVV.

This chain connects TRBV3-1 (or the pseudogene TRBV3-2) to TRBJ1-4; D perhaps matches TRBD1 (6 bases). V was pared by 4 bases and J by 0 bases, with 12 bases between. CDR1 is LGHDT, CDR2 YNNKEL, per germline (reference sequence). CDR3 length: 16 amino acids. The CDR3 loop is CASSPGQLATNEKLFF. CDR3 nucleotides: TGTGCCAGCAGCCCCGGACAGCTTGCAACTAATGAAAAACTGTTTTTT.

This clone occurred once. The chain couples TRBV5-4 to TRBJ1-2, with 8 bases identical to TRBD1. The CDR3 has 14 residues. Germline V gene data show CDR1 as SGHNT and CDR2 as YYREEE (reference sequence). V lost 4 bases to trimming and J lost 4 bases; unmatched junction nucleotides: 6. CDR3 residues: CASSVQGVGYGYTF. CDR3 DNA: TGTGCCAGCAGCGTACAGGGGGTGGGCTATGGCTACACCTTC.

This clone has a single count. The chain uses TRBV6-5 and TRBJ1-2, with D hard to call. Per the germline V gene, CDR1 is MNHEY and CDR2 is SVGAGI. CDR3 size: 15 residues. V lost 2 bases to trimming and J lost 4 bases, with 14 bases between them. The CDR3 region is CASSYPSRGIYGYTF. The DNA of the CDR3 is TGTGCCAGCAGTTACCCCTCGCGCGGGATCTATGGCTACACCTTC.

The V and J genes are TRBV5-6 and TRBJ1-1, with D possibly being TRBD1 (5 bases). V dropped 3 bases and J dropped 3 bases, with 12 bases sitting between them. The CDR3 has 14 amino acids. CDR1 and CDR2 from the germline V gene are SGHDT and YYEEEE. CDR3 sequence (DNA): TGTGCCAGCAGCTGGATCCCGGGGGACACTGAAGCTTTCTTT. Amino acid sequence: CASSWIPGDTEAFF.

CDR3 in DNA: TGTGCCAGTAGTCGCGGGGGCTACAATGAGCAGTTCTTC. Residues: CASSRGGYNEQFF. The gene calls are TRBV19 and TRBJ2-1, with TRBD2 matching over 7 bases. Germline V gene data show CDR1 as LNHDA and CDR2 as SQIVND (reference sequence). Trimming at V came to 5 bases and at J to 3 bases, leaving 1 base not matched to a gene. This CDR3 contains 13 residues.

The V call is TRBV28, the J call TRBJ2-7, with D possibly TRBD1 on 6 matching bases. This CDR3 has 14 residues. Germline V lookup: CDR1 MDHEN, CDR2 SYDVKM. Trimming pared 3 bases from V and 1 base from J, leaving 10 bases between. The CDR3, as DNA: TGTGCCAGCAGTTTTCAGGGGACATCCTACGAGCAGTACTTC. Protein sequence: CASSFQGTSYEQYF. Complete variable domain (other parts from reference TRBV28 and TRBJ2-7): DVKVTQSSRYLVKRTGEKVFLECVQDMDHENMFWYRQDPGLGLRLIYFSYDVKMKEKGDIPEGYSVSREKKERFSLILESASTNQTSMYLCASSFQGTSYEQYFGPGTRLTVT.

This chain joins TRBV6-5 and TRBJ2-7; 8 nucleotides agree with TRBD2. The CDR3 length is 15 residues. Trimming removed 2 bases from V and 4 bases from J; junction bases left unmatched: 7. Germline lookup yields CDR1 MNHEY and CDR2 SVGAGI. The CDR3 DNA reads as TGTGCCAGCAGTTACGGGAGTAGCGGGGAGTACGAGCAGTACTTC. Its protein is CASSYGSSGEYEQYF.

V is TRBV14 and J is TRBJ2-7, with 11 nucleotides matching TRBD1. The CDR3 totals 15 residues. Germline CDR1 is SGHDN and CDR2 is FVKESK. Trimming removed 1 base from V and 3 bases from J; junction bases left unmatched: 2. CDR3 sequence: CASSQGGTGGYEQYF. CDR3 sequence (DNA): TGTGCCAGCAGCCAAGGAGGGACAGGGGGCTACGAGCAGTACTTC.

This clone was detected only once. The chain uses TRBV2 and TRBJ2-3; 9 nucleotides match TRBD1. This CDR3 is built from 20 residues. CDR1 and CDR2 from the germline V gene are SNHLY and FYNNEI. J lost 3 bases, V lost 3 bases, and 19 bases had no gene match. DNA for the CDR3: TGTGCCAGCAGTGAGTCCGGGCGGGACAGGGTTGGTTCATTAACAGATACGCAGTATTTT. Encoded protein: CASSESGRDRVGSLTDTQYF. Drawing the rest from reference TRBV2 and TRBJ2-3, the complete variable domain is EPEVTQTPSHQVTQMGQEVILRCVPISNHLYFYWYRQILGQKVEFLVSFYNNEISEKSEIFDDQFSVERPDGSNFTLKIRSTKLEDSAMYFCASSESGRDRVGSLTDTQYFGPGTRLTVL.

The V gene is TRBV28, the J gene TRBJ1-4; 10 bases map to TRBD1. The germline V gene encodes CDR1 MDHEN and CDR2 SYDVKM. The CDR3 spans 15 residues. The V gene end was trimmed by 8 bases and the J gene end by 9 bases; junction bases not matched to a gene: 12. In DNA, the CDR3 is TGTGCCAGCTATCCAGCCGGGACAGGGGTTAAAAAACTGTTTTTT. Translated, it gives CASYPAGTGVKKLFF.

In DNA, the CDR3 is TGTGCCAGCAGCCCGGGACAGAGAGCCTACGAGCAGTACTTC. Protein: CASSPGQRAYEQYF. The V gene is TRBV11-2, the J gene TRBJ2-7, with TRBD1 matching over 7 bases. The CDR3 extends over 14 amino acids. Germline V gene lookup returns CDR1 SGHAT and CDR2 FQNNGV. V dropped 5 bases and J dropped 2; count of bases not matched to a gene: 6.

The chain couples TRBV9 to TRBJ2-5; the D gene is possibly TRBD1 (5 bases). Germline CDR1 is SGDLS and CDR2 is YYNGEE. The CDR3 has 15 residues. Trimming pared 4 bases from V and 1 base from J, leaving 14 bases between. CDR3 DNA sequence: TGTGCCAGCAGCCCAATGGGTAGGGGCCAAGAGACCCAGTACTTC. It is translated as CASSPMGRGQETQYF.

The chain links TRBV5-1 to TRBJ2-3; 10 positions match TRBD1. Trimming took 3 bases from V and 1 from J; bases not matched to a gene: 5. The germline CDR1 and CDR2 sequences are SGHRS and YFSETQ. The length of the CDR3 is 16 residues. As DNA, the CDR3 is TGCGCCAGCAGCTCGAGGACAGGGGGAGGCACAGATACGCAGTATTTT. It translates to CASSSRTGGGTDTQYF.

The V call is TRBV10-3, the J call TRBJ1-2, with 11 bases fitting TRBD1. The CDR3 covers 14 residues. The V gene's germline CDR1 is ENHRY and CDR2 SYGVKD. J was trimmed by 6 bases and V by 6 bases; bases with no gene match: 6. Here the CDR3 reads CAIRAGQGDDGYTF. In DNA form, the CDR3 reads TGTGCCATCAGGGCGGGACAGGGGGATGATGGCTACACCTTC.

The chain links TRBV5-1 to TRBJ2-1; 9 positions match TRBD1. After removal of 1 base from V and 7 bases from J, the junction contained 9 bases not matched to a gene. Germline V gives CDR1 SGHRS, CDR2 YFSETQ. CDR3 length: 16 amino acids. The CDR3 sequence: CASSLIPGQGGNEQFF. In DNA, the CDR3 is TGCGCCAGCAGCTTGATCCCGGGACAGGGCGGGAATGAGCAGTTCTTC.

The J gene is TRBJ2-5, the V gene TRBV15, with 7 bases aligning to TRBD1. V dropped 0 bases and J dropped 5; count of bases not matched to a gene: 9. The CDR3 consists of 16 residues. Per the germline V gene, CDR1 is LNHNV and CDR2 is YYDKDF (reference sequence). In DNA form, the CDR3 reads TGTGCCACCAGCAGAGACGAGGGGGCGCTTTTGGAGACCCAGTACTTC. Translating gives CATSRDEGALLETQYF.

The chain employs TRBV10-2 and TRBJ2-7; D is possibly TRBD1 (6 bases). Germline loops: CDR1 WSHSY, CDR2 SAAADI. The CDR3 length is 14 residues. V gave up 8 bases and J gave up 0 bases, with 14 bases separating them. The CDR3 coding sequence is TGCGCCAGCGCACAGGGTCTTAGCTCCTACGAGCAGTACTTC. This gives the protein CASAQGLSSYEQYF.

The chain couples TRBV3-1 (or the pseudogene TRBV3-2) to TRBJ2-2; 7 nucleotides agree with TRBD2. The V segment lost 0 bases and the J segment 7 bases; nucleotides outside the gene matches: 5. Germline CDR1 reads LGHDT; CDR2 reads YNNKEL (reference sequence). CDR3 size: 15 residues. This CDR3 is CASSQDGGKDGELFF. CDR3 nucleotide sequence: TGTGCCAGCAGCCAAGACGGGGGGAAGGACGGGGAGCTGTTTTTT.

The chain carries TRBV18 and TRBJ2-7; 8 nucleotides align to TRBD1. V lost 2 bases to trimming and J lost 4 bases; unmatched junction nucleotides: 1. Per the germline V gene, CDR1 is KGHSH and CDR2 is LQKENI. There are 13 residues in the CDR3. Here the CDR3 reads CASSPGTGYEQYF. Written as DNA, the CDR3 is TGTGCCAGCTCACCAGGGACAGGATACGAGCAGTACTTC.

The chain is built from TRBV9 and TRBJ1-1; D is ambiguous. The V gene lost 0 bases and the J gene lost 0 bases, with 12 bases spanning the gap. Germline CDR1 and CDR2: SGDLS and YYNGEE. The CDR3 covers 16 residues. The CDR3 loop is CASSVDSAGLNTEAFF. The CDR3 nucleotides are TGTGCCAGCAGCGTAGATTCAGCAGGCTTGAACACTGAAGCTTTCTTT.

The chain is built from TRBV10-3 and TRBJ1-2; D possibly corresponds to TRBD1 (6 bases). The CDR3 runs to 13 residues. The germline V and J ends were trimmed by 9 bases and 4 bases, with 15 bases remaining between them. Germline lookup yields CDR1 ENHRY and CDR2 SYGVKD. CDR3 in amino acids: CAILAGAGYGYTF. The CDR3 DNA is TGTGCCATTTTGGCGGGGGCAGGCTATGGCTACACCTTC.

The chain links TRBV5-4 to TRBJ2-1; 8 bases agree with TRBD1. Germline V lookup: CDR1 SGHNT, CDR2 YYREEE (reference sequence). The CDR3 covers 16 residues. Trimming removed 4 bases from V and 7 bases from J; junction bases left unmatched: 13. CDR3 protein: CASSPITGGLENEQFF. Written as DNA, the CDR3 is TGTGCCAGCAGCCCAATTACAGGGGGTCTGGAAAATGAGCAGTTCTTC. The entire variable domain, with the rest obtained from reference TRBV5-4 and TRBJ2-1, is as follows: ETGVTQSPTHLIKTRGQQVTLRCSSQSGHNTVSWYQQALGQGPQFIFQYYREEENGRGNFPPRFSGLQFPNYSSELNVNALELDDSALYLCASSPITGGLENEQFFGPGTRLTVL.

J is TRBJ2-2 and V is TRBV19, with D tentatively TRBD2 (5 bases). This CDR3 has 15 residues. Germline CDR1 LNHDA, CDR2 SQIVND (reference sequence). V was trimmed by 3 bases and J by 6 bases, leaving 14 bases between them. This CDR3 reads CASSMTPGTAGELFF. The CDR3 coding sequence is TGTGCCAGTAGTATGACGCCGGGAACAGCCGGGGAGCTGTTTTTT. The whole variable domain, remainder taken from reference TRBV19 and TRBJ2-2, is DGGITQSPKYLFRKEGQNVTLSCEQNLNHDAMYWYRQDPGQGLRLIYYSQIVNDFQKGDIAEGYSVSREKKESFPLTVTSAQKNPTAFYLCASSMTPGTAGELFFGEGSRLTVL.

The chain recombines TRBV6-5 with TRBJ1-1; 7 positions match TRBD1. This CDR3 contains 13 residues. CDR1 MNHEY and CDR2 SVGAGI come from the germline V gene. Trimming took 10 bases from V and 9 from J; bases not matched to a gene: 14. CDR3 DNA: TGTGCCACGGACCGACAGGGCCTGGGAAAAGCTTTCTTT. This gives the protein CATDRQGLGKAFF.

The rearrangement uses TRBV4-1 and TRBJ1-1; possibly TRBD1 for D (5 bases). This CDR3 region has 13 residues. V gave up 2 bases and J gave up 4 bases, with 8 bases separating them. Germline CDR1 reads MGHRA; CDR2 reads YSYEKL. The CDR3 bases are TGCGCCAGCAGCCAACGGGGGGGCACTGAAGCTTTCTTT. Amino acids: CASSQRGGTEAFF.

The chain combines TRBV6-5 with TRBJ2-7; no firm D call. The CDR3 is 11 amino acids. Trimming shortened V by 6 bases and J by 2 bases, and 5 bases separated the two germline ends. The V gene's germline CDR1 is MNHEY and CDR2 SVGAGI. CDR3 DNA: TGTGCCAGCAGCCCCACCTACGAGCAGTACTTC. This gives the protein CASSPTYEQYF.

This chain uses TRBV4-1 with TRBJ2-2; 9 bases are a match to TRBD1. After removal of 5 bases from V and 3 bases from J, the junction contained 4 bases not matched to a gene. The CDR3 has 15 residues. Per germline, CDR1 MGHRA and CDR2 YSYEKL. This CDR3 is CASSVQGAHTGELFF. Here the CDR3 DNA reads TGCGCCAGCAGCGTACAGGGGGCGCACACCGGGGAGCTGTTTTTT.

The rearrangement links TRBV11-2 to TRBJ1-1; TRBD1 matches at 10 bases. The CDR3 runs to 13 residues. The V gene's germline CDR1 is SGHAT and CDR2 FQNNGV. V was pared by 5 bases and J by 10 bases, with 7 bases of the junction left unmatched. CDR3 amino acids: CASSEDRGRVAFF. In nucleotides, the CDR3 is TGTGCCAGCAGCGAAGACAGGGGGCGCGTAGCTTTCTTT. The full variable domain, completed using reference TRBV11-2 and TRBJ1-1, is EAGVAQSPRYKIIEKRQSVAFWCNPISGHATLYWYQQILGQGPKLLIQFQNNGVVDDSQLPKDRFSAERLKGVDSTLKIQPAKLEDSAVYLCASSEDRGRVAFFGQGTRLTVV.

In this sample, this clone turned up a few times. The chain joins TRBV30 to TRBJ1-1; TRBD1 aligns across 7 bases. V shed 7 bases and J 4 bases; nucleotides not matched to a gene: 12. Germline V gives CDR1 GTSNPN, CDR2 SVGIG (reference sequence). This CDR3 region has 14 residues. CDR3 coding DNA: TGTGCCTCTCAACAGGGGCAGATGGGCACTGAAGCTTTCTTT. It encodes CASQQGQMGTEAFF. The full variable domain, with the rest looked up from reference TRBV30 and TRBJ1-1, is SQTIHQWPATLVQPVGSPLSLECTVEGTSNPNLYWYRQAAGRGLQLLFYSVGIGQISSEVPQNLSASRPQDRQFILSSKKLLLSDSGFYLCASQQGQMGTEAFFGQGTRLTVV.

This chain links TRBV24-1 with TRBJ2-7; TRBD2 agrees at 7 bases. V lost 10 bases, J lost 5 bases, and 13 bases stayed unmatched. Germline CDR1 is KGHDR and CDR2 is SFDVKD. The CDR3 extends over 14 amino acids. This CDR3 reads CATSGRAGKDEQYF. The CDR3 DNA reads as TGTGCCACATCGGGCCGAGCGGGGAAAGACGAGCAGTACTTC.